The source of this TCR beta chain is a study of blood T cells in healthy people across ages. Notes on the study in general: Possibly, changes in expanded clonotypes were confounded because donor CMV status was unknown. Across the age range, TCR beta diversity per million T cells fell in a roughly linear way.

Donors were systemically healthy Caucasian individuals from Russia aged roughly 6 to 100 years. Each donor supplied approximately 10 milliliters of peripheral blood. The CDR3 spans 15 residues. Trimming cost V 3 bases and J 6 bases; bases outside gene matches: 7. In germline, CDR1 is LNHNV, CDR2 YYDKDF (reference sequence). Together with a sample-barcoded 5' primer, a J-beta primer mix was included in a second PCR lasting roughly 6 to 12 cycles. One entry per CDR3 protein, called by TCRdb with MiXCR from the 5' RACE reads. This sample yields about 1,400,000 distinct CDR3 sequences, of which roughly 60% are seen a single time; approximately 7% belongs to the top ten. On this clonotype itself: Its specificity is unknown.

Specimen: blood. This TCR was recovered from a man between 18 and 35 years old in good health. The V and J genes are TRBV15 and TRBJ1-4, with 7 bases fitting TRBD1. This CDR3 is CATSRSPGTDEKLFF. In DNA form, the CDR3 reads TGTGCCACCAGCAGGTCCCCCGGGACAGATGAAAAACTGTTTTTT.